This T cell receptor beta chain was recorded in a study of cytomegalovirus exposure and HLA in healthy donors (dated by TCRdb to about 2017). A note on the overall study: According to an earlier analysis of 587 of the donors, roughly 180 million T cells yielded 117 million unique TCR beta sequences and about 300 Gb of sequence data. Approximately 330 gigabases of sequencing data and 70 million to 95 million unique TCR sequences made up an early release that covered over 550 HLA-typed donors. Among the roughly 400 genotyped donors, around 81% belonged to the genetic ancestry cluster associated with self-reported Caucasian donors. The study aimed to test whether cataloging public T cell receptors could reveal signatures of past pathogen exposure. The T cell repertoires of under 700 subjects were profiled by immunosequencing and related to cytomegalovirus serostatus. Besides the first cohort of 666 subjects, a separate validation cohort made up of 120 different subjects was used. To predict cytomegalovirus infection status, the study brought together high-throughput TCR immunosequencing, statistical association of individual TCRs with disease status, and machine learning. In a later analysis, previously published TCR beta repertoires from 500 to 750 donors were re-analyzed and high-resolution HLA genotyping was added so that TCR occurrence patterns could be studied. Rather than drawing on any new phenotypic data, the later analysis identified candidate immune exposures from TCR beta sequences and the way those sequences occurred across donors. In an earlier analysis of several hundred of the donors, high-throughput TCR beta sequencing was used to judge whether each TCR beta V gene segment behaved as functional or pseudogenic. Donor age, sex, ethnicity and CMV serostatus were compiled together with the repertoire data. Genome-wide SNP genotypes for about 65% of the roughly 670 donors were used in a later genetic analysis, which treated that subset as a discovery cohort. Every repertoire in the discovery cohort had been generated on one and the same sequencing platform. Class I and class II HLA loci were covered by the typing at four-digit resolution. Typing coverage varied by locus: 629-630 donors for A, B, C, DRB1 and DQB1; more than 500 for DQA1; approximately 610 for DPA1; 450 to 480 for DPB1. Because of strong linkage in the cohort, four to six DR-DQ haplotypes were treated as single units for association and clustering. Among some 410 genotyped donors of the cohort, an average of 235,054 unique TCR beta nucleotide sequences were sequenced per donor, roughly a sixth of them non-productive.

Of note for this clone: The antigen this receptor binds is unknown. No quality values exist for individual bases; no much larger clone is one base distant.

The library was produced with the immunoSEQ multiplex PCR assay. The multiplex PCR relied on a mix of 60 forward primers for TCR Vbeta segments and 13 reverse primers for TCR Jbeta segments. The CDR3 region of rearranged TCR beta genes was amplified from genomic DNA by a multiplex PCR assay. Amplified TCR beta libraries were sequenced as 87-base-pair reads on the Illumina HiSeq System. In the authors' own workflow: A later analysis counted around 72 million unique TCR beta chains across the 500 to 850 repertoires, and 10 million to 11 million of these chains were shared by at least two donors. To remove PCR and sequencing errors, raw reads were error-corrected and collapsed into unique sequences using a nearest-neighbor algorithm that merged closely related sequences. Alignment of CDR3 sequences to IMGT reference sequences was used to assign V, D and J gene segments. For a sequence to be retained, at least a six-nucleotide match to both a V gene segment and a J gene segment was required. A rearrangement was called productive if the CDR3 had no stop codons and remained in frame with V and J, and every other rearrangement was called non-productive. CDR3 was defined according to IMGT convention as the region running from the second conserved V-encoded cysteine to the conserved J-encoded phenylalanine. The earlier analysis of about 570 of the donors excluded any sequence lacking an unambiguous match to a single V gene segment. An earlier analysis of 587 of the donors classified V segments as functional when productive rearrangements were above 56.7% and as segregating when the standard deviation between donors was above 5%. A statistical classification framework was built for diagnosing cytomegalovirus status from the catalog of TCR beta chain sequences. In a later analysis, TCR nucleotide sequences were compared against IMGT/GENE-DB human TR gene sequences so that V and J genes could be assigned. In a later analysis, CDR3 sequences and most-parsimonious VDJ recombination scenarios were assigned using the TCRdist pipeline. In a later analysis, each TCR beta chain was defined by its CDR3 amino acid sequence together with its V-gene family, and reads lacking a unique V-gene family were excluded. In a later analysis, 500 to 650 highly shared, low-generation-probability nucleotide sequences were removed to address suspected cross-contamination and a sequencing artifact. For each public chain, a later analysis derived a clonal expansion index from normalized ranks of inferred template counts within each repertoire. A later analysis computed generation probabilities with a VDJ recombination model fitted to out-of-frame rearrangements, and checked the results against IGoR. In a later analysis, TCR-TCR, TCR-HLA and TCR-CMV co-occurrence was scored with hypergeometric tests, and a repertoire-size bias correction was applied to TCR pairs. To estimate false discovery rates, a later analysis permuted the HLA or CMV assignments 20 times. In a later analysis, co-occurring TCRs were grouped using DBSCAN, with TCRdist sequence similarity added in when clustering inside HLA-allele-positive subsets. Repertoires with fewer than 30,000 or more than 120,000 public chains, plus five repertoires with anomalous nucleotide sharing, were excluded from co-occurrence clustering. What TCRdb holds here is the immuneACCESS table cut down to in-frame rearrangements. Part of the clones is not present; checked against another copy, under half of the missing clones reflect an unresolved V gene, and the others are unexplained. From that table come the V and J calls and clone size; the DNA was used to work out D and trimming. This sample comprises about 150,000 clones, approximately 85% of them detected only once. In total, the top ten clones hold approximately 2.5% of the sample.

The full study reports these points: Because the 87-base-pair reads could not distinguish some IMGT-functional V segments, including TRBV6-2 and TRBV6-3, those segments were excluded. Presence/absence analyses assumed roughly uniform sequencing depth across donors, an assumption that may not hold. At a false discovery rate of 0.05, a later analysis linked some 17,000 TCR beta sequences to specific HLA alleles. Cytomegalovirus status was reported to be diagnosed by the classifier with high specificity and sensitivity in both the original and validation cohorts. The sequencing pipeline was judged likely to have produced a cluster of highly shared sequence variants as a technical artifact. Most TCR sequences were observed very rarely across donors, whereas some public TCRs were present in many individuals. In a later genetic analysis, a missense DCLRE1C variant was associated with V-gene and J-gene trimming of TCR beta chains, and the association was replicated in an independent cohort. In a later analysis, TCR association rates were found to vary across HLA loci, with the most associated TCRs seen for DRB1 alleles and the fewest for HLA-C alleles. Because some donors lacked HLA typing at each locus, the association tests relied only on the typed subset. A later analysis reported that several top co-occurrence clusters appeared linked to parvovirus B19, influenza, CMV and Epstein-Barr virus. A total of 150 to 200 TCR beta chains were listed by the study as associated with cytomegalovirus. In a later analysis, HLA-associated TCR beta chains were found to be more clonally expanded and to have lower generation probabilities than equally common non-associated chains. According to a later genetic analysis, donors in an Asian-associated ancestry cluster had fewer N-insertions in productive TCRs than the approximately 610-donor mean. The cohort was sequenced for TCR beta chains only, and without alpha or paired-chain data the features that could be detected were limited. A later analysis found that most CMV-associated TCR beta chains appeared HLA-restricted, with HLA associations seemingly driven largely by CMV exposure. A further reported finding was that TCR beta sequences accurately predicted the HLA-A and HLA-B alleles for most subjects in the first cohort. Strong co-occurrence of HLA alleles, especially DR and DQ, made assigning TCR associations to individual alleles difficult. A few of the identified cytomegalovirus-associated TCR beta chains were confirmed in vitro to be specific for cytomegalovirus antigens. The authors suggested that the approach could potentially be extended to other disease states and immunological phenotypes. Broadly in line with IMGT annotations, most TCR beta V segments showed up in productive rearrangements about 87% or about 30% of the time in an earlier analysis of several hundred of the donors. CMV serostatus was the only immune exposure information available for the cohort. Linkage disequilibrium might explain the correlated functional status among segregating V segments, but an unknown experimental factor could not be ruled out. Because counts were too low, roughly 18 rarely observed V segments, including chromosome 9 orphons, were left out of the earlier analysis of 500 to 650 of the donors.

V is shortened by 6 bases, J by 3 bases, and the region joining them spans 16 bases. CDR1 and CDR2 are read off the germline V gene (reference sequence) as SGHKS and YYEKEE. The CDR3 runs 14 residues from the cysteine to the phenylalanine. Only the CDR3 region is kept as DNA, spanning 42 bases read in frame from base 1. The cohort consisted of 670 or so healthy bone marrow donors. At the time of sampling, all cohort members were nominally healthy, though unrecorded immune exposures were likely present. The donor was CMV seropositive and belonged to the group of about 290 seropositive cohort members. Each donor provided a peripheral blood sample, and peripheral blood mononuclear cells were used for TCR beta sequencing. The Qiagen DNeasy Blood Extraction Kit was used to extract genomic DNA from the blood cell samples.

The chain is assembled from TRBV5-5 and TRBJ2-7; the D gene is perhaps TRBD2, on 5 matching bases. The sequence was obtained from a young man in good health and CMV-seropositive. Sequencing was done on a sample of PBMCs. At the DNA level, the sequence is TGTGCCAGCACCGAGGGATCCCTCTACTACGAGCAGTACTTC. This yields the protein CASTEGSLYYEQYF.